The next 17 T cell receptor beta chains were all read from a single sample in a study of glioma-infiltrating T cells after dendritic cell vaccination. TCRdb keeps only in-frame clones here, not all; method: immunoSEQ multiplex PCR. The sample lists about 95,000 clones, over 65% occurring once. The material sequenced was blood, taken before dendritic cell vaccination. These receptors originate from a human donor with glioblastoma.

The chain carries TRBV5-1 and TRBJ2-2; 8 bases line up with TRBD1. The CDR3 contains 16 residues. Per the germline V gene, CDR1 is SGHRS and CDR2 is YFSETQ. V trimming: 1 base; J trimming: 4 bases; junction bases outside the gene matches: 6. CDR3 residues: CASSLQGAMGTGELFF. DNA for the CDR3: TGCGCCAGCAGCTTGCAGGGGGCGATGGGCACCGGGGAGCTGTTTTTT.

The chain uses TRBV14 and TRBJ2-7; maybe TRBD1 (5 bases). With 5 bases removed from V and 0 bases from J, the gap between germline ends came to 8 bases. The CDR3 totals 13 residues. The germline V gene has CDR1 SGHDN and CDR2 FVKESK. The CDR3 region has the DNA TGTGCCAGCAGCGGGGCGATCTCCTACGAGCAGTACTTC. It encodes CASSGAISYEQYF.

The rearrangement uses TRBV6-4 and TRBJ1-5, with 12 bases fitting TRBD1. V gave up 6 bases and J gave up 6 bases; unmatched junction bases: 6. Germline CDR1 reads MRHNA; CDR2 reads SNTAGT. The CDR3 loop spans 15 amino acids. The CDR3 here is CASRGGTGGFQPQHF. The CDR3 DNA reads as TGTGCCAGCAGGGGTGGGACAGGGGGCTTTCAGCCCCAGCATTTT.

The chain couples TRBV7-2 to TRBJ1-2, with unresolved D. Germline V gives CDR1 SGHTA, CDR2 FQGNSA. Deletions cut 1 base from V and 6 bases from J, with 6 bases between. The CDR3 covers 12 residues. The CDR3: CASSLVEDGYTF. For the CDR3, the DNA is TGTGCCAGCAGCTTAGTTGAGGATGGCTACACCTTC.

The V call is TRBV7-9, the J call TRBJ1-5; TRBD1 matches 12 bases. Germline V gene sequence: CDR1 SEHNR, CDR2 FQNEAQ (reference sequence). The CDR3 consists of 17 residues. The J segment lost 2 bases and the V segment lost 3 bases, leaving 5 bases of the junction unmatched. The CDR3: CASSFSGTGGGNQPQHF. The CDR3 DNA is TGTGCCAGCAGCTTCTCCGGGACAGGGGGCGGCAATCAGCCCCAGCATTTT. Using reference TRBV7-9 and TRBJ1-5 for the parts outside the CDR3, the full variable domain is DTGVSQNPRHKITKRGQNVTFRCDPISEHNRLYWYRQTLGQGPEFLTYFQNEAQLEKSRLLSDRFSAERPKGSFSTLEIQRTEQGDSAMYLCASSFSGTGGGNQPQHFGDGTRLSIL.

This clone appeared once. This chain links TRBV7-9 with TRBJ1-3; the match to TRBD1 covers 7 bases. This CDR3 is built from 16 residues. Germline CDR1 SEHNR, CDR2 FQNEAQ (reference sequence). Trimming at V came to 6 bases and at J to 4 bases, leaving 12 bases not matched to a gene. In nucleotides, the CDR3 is TGTGCCAGCAGTCAAACCACAGGGGTCTCAGGAAACACCATATATTTT. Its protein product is CASSQTTGVSGNTIYF.

The CDR3 protein is CASSIQLVGAPNSPLHF. DNA of the CDR3: TGTGCCAGTAGCATCCAGTTGGTCGGAGCCCCAAATTCACCCCTCCACTTT. The chain has TRBV19 and TRBJ1-6; D gene unclear. The germline V and J ends were trimmed by 6 bases and 7 bases, with 22 bases remaining between them. The CDR3 is 17 amino acids. Germline CDR1 and CDR2: LNHDA and SQIVND (reference sequence).

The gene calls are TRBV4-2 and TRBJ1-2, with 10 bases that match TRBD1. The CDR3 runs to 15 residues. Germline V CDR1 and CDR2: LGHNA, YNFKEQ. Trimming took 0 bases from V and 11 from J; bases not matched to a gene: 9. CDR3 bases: TGTGCCAGCAGCCAAGAGCGGACAGGGGGGCTCAGATACACCTTC. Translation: CASSQERTGGLRYTF.

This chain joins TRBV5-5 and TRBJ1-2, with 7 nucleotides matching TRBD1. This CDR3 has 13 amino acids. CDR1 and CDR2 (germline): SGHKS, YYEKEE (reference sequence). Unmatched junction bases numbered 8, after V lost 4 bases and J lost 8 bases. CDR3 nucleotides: TGTGCCAGCAGCGGGATACAGGGGAGAGGCTACACCTTC. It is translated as CASSGIQGRGYTF.

CDR3 DNA sequence: TGTGCCGTCTGGCGGGTCCAGCAAACAGATACGCAGTATTTT. Translating gives CAVWRVQQTDTQYF. This chain connects TRBV5-4 to TRBJ2-3; possible D gene TRBD2, 5 bases. The CDR3 is made up of 14 amino acids. Trimming pared 10 bases from V and 3 bases from J, leaving 18 bases between. CDR1 is SGHNT and CDR2 is YYREEE in the germline V gene (reference sequence).

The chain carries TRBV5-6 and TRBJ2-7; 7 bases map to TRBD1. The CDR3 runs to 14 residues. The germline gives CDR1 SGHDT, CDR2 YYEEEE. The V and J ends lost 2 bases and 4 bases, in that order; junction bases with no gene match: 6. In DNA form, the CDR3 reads TGTGCCAGCAGCTTCCGGGACAGATTTTACGAGCAGTACTTC. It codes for CASSFRDRFYEQYF. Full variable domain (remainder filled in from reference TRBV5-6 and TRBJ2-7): DAGVTQSPTHLIKTRGQQVTLRCSPKSGHDTVSWYQQALGQGPQFIFQYYEEEERQRGNFPDRFSGHQFPNYSSELNVNALLLGDSALYLCASSFRDRFYEQYFGPGTRLTVT.

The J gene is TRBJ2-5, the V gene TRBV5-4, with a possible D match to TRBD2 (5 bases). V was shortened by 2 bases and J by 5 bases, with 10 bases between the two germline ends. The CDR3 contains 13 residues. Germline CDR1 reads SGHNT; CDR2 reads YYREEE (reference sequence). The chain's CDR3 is CASSFNSVETQYF. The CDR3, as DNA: TGTGCCAGCAGCTTTAATAGCGTGGAGACCCAGTACTTC.

CDR3 in DNA: TGTGCCAGCCCGTCCGTGTCCCTCTCTGGGGCCAACGTCCTGACTTTC. Protein: CASPSVSLSGANVLTF. This rearrangement joins TRBV9 to TRBJ2-6; D remains unclear. Trimming shortened V by 7 bases and J by 0 bases, and 14 bases separated the two germline ends. The length of the CDR3 is 16 residues. Germline V CDR1 and CDR2: SGDLS, YYNGEE. Supplemented by reference TRBV9 and TRBJ2-6, the full variable domain reads DSGVTQTPKHLITATGQRVTLRCSPRSGDLSVYWYQQSLDQGLQFLIQYYNGEERAKGNILERFSAQQFPDLHSELNLSSLELGDSALYFCASPSVSLSGANVLTFGAGSRLTVL.

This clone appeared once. CDR3 loop: CASSPTSGGASGELFF. DNA for the CDR3: TGCGCCAGCAGCCCAACTAGCGGGGGGGCCTCCGGGGAGCTGTTTTTT. This chain joins TRBV5-1 and TRBJ2-2; TRBD2 matches at 13 bases. Losses at the gene ends were 4 bases for V and 6 bases for J; bases not matched to a gene: 6. CDR3 length: 16 amino acids. Germline CDR1 SGHRS, CDR2 YFSETQ.

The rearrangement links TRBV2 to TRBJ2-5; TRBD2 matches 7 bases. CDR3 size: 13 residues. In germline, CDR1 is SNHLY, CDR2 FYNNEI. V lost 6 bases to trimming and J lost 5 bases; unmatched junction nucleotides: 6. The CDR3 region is CASSVLRGETQYF. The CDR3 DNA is TGTGCCAGCAGCGTCCTGCGGGGGGAGACCCAGTACTTC.

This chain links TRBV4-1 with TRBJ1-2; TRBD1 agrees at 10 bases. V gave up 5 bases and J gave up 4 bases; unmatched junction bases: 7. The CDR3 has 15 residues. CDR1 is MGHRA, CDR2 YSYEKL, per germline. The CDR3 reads CASSDRDRGIYGYTF. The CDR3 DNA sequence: TGCGCCAGCAGCGACCGGGACAGGGGTATCTATGGCTACACCTTC.

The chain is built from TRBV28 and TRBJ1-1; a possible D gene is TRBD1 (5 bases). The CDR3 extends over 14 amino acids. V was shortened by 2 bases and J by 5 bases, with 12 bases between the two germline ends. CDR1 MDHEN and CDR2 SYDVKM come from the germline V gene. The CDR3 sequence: CASSLGAGKTEAFF. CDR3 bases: TGTGCCAGCAGTTTAGGCGCAGGGAAGACTGAAGCTTTCTTT.